This paragraph reports one T cell receptor beta chain. The germline V gene has CDR1 SQVTM and CDR2 ANQGSEA. This CDR3 contains 12 residues. V was pared by 4 bases and J by 2 bases, with 7 bases between. TCRdb itself ran the 5' RACE reads through MiXCR, one entry per CDR3 protein. The repertoire holds tens of thousands of distinct CDR3 sequences, with roughly an eighth as singletons. The data stem from a study of spatial heterogeneity in lung cancer. Across the study: Alpha-chain detections were consistently fewer than beta-chain detections among the sequences.

Time point of the sample: sample taken at primary tumor resection. Sequencing of whole RNA from tumor, nontumor lung or frozen PBMC involved no sorting. The sample was PBMCs, taken at surgery. The chain combines TRBV29-1 with TRBJ2-3; D may correspond to TRBD1 or TRBD2 (5 bases each). The sequence was obtained from a male donor with early-stage non-small cell lung cancer. This CDR3 reads CSVVGVTDTQYF. The CDR3 bases are TGCAGCGTTGTGGGGGTCACAGATACGCAGTATTTT.